This T cell receptor (beta chain) was sequenced for a study of T cell changes during pregnancy in multiple sclerosis. V was pared by 4 bases and J by 4 bases, with 15 bases between. The CDR3 consists of 15 residues. CDR1 and CDR2 from the germline V gene are SGHRS and YFSETQ. Produced via immunoSEQ multiplex PCR; TCRdb's table is partial and in-frame only. The sample yields around 26,000 clones, approximately 90% seen once. The receptor was isolated from a female donor in good health, enrolled as a control in a pregnancy study. This sample comprised CD4+ T cells from peripheral blood mononuclear cells, obtained in the first trimester of pregnancy. The chain uses TRBV5-1 and TRBJ2-1; unclear D gene. DNA for the CDR3: TGCGCCAGCAGCGCTATCCAATCTCCATACAATGAGCAGTTCTTC. Its protein is CASSAIQSPYNEQFF.